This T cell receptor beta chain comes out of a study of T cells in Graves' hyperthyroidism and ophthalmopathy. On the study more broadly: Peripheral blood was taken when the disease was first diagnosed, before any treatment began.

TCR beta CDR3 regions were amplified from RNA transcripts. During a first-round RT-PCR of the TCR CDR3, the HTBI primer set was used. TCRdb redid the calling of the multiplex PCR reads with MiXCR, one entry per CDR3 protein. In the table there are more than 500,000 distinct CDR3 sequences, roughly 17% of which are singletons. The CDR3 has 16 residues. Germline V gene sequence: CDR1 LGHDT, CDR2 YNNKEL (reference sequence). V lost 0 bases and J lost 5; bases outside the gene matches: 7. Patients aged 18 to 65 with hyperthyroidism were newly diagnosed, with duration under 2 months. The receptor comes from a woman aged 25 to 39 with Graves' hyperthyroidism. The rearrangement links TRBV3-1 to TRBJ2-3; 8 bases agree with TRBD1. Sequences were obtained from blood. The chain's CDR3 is CASSQDAQGDGDTQYF. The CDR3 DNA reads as TGTGCCAGCAGCCAAGACGCACAGGGGGACGGAGATACGCAGTATTTT.